The present entry profiles one T cell receptor (beta chain) with its context. This CDR3 contains 17 residues. The germline gives CDR1 LGHDT, CDR2 YNNKEL (reference sequence). V lost 1 base to trimming and J lost 2 bases, with 15 bases between them. These data come from a study of blood T cell repertoires in COVID-19. Turning to the study itself: The samples span acute and convalescent COVID-19 from the United States, Italy and Spain. Sources were T cells, B-cell-depleted T cells, or PBMCs; the material itself was cDNA or gDNA.

As originally analysed: Nucleated cell number was recorded as an estimate derived from reference gene primer amplification. The protocol was immunoSEQ multiplex PCR, while the TCRdb copy is restricted to in-frame clones and leaves out a portion. V and J calls and clone size are those listed in that table; D and trimming were worked out from the DNA. In the table there are roughly 50,000 clones, roughly 77% of which are singletons. The sequence was obtained from a human donor with active or convalescent COVID-19. The donor label of this sample is uncertain. This chain joins TRBV3-1 (or the pseudogene TRBV3-2) and TRBJ2-1; D unclear. The source material was peripheral blood. CDR3 sequence reads: CASSQVYLSQTYNEQFF. Here the CDR3 DNA reads TGTGCCAGCAGCCAAGTCTACCTTAGCCAAACCTACAATGAGCAGTTCTTC.